The clone carrying this T cell receptor beta chain was counted a few times. The target antigen is unknown. Germline loops: CDR1 ENHRY, CDR2 SYGVKD. This CDR3 contains 17 residues. Trimming took 4 bases from V and 4 from J; bases not matched to a gene: 9. This entry belongs to a study of identical twins' blood T cells. Overall study: Roughly 51 million reads covered about 6 alpha-chain and about 6 beta-chain libraries. General study findings and limits: Each donor's most abundant TCRbeta clonotypes shared more CDR3 sequences with her twin than unrelated donors. Shared CDR3 clonotype counts tracked mainly the product of cloneset sizes.

Libraries were made from RNA as TCR cDNA, using a modified protocol. TCRdb fed the 5' RACE reads into MiXCR, producing one record per CDR3 protein. The repertoire has 300,000 to 400,000 distinct CDR3 sequences, roughly 27% of them found once; the top ten carry around 5.6%. This chain connects TRBV10-3 to TRBJ2-2; 10 bases map to TRBD2. Sequenced: PBMCs. The TCR comes from a woman aged 18 to 55 in good health. The CDR3, as DNA: TGTGCCATCAGTGCGAGCGGGAGGGGATTTGGCACCGGGGAGCTGTTTTTT. Encoded protein: CAISASGRGFGTGELFF.